Listed below are T cell receptor beta chains from one sample, sequenced in a study of CD8+ T cells in alopecia areata. Sequenced by immunoSEQ multiplex PCR; TCRdb stores in-frame clones only, minus some. The sample records about 90,000 clones, around 44% being singletons. The sample here was CD8+ T cells sorted from blood, taken at week 24, from a patient treated with tofacitinib. The receptors stem from a human donor with alopecia areata. Each CDR3 is given with its conserved first and last residue. Fields, in order: D gene, clone size, J gene, V gene, CDR3 DNA, CDR3 protein. A D gene is named only where the DNA matches it firmly. Clone size is given for some rows only: seen once, a few or many times, or a class if the clone is expanded.

D gene: NA
clone size: NA
J gene: TRBJ2-1
V gene: TRBV7-6
CDR3 DNA: TGTGCCAGCAGCTTAGCGGGAGCCTACAATGAGCAGTTCTTC
CDR3 protein: CASSLAGAYNEQFF

D gene: TRBD2
clone size: few
J gene: TRBJ2-2
V gene: TRBV15
CDR3 DNA: TGTGCCACCAGCGGCCGACCGGCTAAAGCGGGGTTCGCCACCGGGGAGCTGTTTTTT
CDR3 protein: CATSGRPAKAGFATGELFF

D gene: NA
clone size: few
J gene: TRBJ1-1
V gene: TRBV19
CDR3 DNA: TGTGCCAGTAGCCAACAGGGAGGTTGGACTGAAGCTTTCTTT
CDR3 protein: CASSQQGGWTEAFF

D gene: TRBD2
clone size: NA
J gene: TRBJ2-3
V gene: TRBV4-1
CDR3 DNA: TGCGCCAGCAGCCAGCTCCTAGCGGCAGATACGCAGTATTTT
CDR3 protein: CASSQLLAADTQYF

D gene: NA
clone size: NA
J gene: TRBJ2-1
V gene: TRBV5-1
CDR3 DNA: TGCGCCAGCAGCTTGGAAGGTAGCGTCTCCTTGGGCAATGAGCAGTTCTTC
CDR3 protein: CASSLEGSVSLGNEQFF

D gene: NA
clone size: NA
J gene: TRBJ1-2
V gene: TRBV19
CDR3 DNA: TGTGCCAGTAGTGACCTTGACCCCCCAGGGTTCTCCGATGGCTACACCTTC
CDR3 protein: CASSDLDPPGFSDGYTF

D gene: NA
clone size: NA
J gene: TRBJ2-1
V gene: TRBV9
CDR3 DNA: TGTGCCAGCAGCGACCCAATGAGCGATGAGCAGTTCTTC
CDR3 protein: CASSDPMSDEQFF

D gene: TRBD1
clone size: few
J gene: TRBJ2-7
V gene: TRBV29-1
CDR3 DNA: TGCAGCGTCGAAGACAGGGTGCTCCTCGAGCAGTACTTC
CDR3 protein: CSVEDRVLLEQYF

D gene: TRBD1
clone size: few
J gene: TRBJ2-3
V gene: TRBV27
CDR3 DNA: TGTGCCAGCAGTTTACTTGGGACAGGGGGTACAGATACGCAGTATTTT
CDR3 protein: CASSLLGTGGTDTQYF

D gene: NA
clone size: NA
J gene: TRBJ2-5
V gene: TRBV5-5
CDR3 DNA: TGTGCCAGCGGCCTAAACCAAGAGACCCAGTACTTC
CDR3 protein: CASGLNQETQYF

D gene: NA
clone size: many
J gene: TRBJ1-1
V gene: TRBV2
CDR3 DNA: TGTGCCAGCCGGGAATCGAGCACTGAAGCTTTCTTT
CDR3 protein: CASRESSTEAFF

D gene: TRBD1
clone size: NA
J gene: TRBJ2-2
V gene: TRBV29-1
CDR3 DNA: TGCAGCGCCTTCGGGACAGGGAACACCGGGGAGCTGTTTTTT
CDR3 protein: CSAFGTGNTGELFF

D gene: NA
clone size: NA
J gene: TRBJ1-5
V gene: TRBV7-8
CDR3 DNA: TGTGCCAGCAGCTTAGATGTTTGGGTTCCCCAGCATTTT
CDR3 protein: CASSLDVWVPQHF

D gene: TRBD2
clone size: NA
J gene: TRBJ2-1
V gene: TRBV19
CDR3 DNA: TGTGCCAGTAGCACAGCGGGAGGCCCCTACAATGAGCAGTTCTTC
CDR3 protein: CASSTAGGPYNEQFF

D gene: TRBD2
clone size: NA
J gene: TRBJ2-1
V gene: TRBV19
CDR3 DNA: TGTGCCAGTAGTATAATGCTAGCGGGCACAAATGAGCAGTTCTTC
CDR3 protein: CASSIMLAGTNEQFF

D gene: NA
clone size: NA
J gene: TRBJ2-3
V gene: TRBV28
CDR3 DNA: TGTGCCAGCAGCTCAATAGCGGCTGACACAGATACGCAGTATTTT
CDR3 protein: CASSSIAADTDTQYF

D gene: TRBD2
clone size: NA
J gene: TRBJ2-1
V gene: TRBV5-1
CDR3 DNA: TGCGCCAGCGGCCCTAGCGGTGAGCAGTTCTTC
CDR3 protein: CASGPSGEQFF

D gene: NA
clone size: few
J gene: TRBJ1-1
V gene: TRBV6-1
CDR3 DNA: TGTGCCAGCAGTGAGGGGGCCACTGAAGCTTTCTTT
CDR3 protein: CASSEGATEAFF

D gene: NA
clone size: NA
J gene: TRBJ2-1
V gene: TRBV7-9
CDR3 DNA: TGTGCCAGCAGCAAGAGGCTGGCTGAGCAGTTCTTC
CDR3 protein: CASSKRLAEQFF

D gene: NA
clone size: few
J gene: TRBJ2-7
V gene: TRBV30
CDR3 DNA: TGTGCCTGGATAGAAGGGCACGAGCAGTACTTC
CDR3 protein: CAWIEGHEQYF

D gene: NA
clone size: NA
J gene: TRBJ1-2
V gene: TRBV5-4
CDR3 DNA: TGTGCCAGCAGCTTGCAATGGGACAATAACTATGGCTACACCTTC
CDR3 protein: CASSLQWDNNYGYTF

D gene: NA
clone size: NA
J gene: TRBJ2-1
V gene: TRBV7-8
CDR3 DNA: TGTGCCAGCAGCTCTCTTGCGGAGAACTACAATGAGCAGTTCTTC
CDR3 protein: CASSSLAENYNEQFF

D gene: NA
clone size: once
J gene: TRBJ1-2
V gene: TRBV7-2
CDR3 DNA: TGTGCCAGCAGCTTAGGCAGGGAGGGGCTTTACGGCTACACCTTC
CDR3 protein: CASSLGREGLYGYTF

D gene: NA
clone size: NA
J gene: TRBJ1-4
V gene: TRBV9
CDR3 DNA: TGTGCCAGCAGCGTGGGATTCAATGAAAAACTGTTTTTT
CDR3 protein: CASSVGFNEKLFF

D gene: NA
clone size: NA
J gene: TRBJ2-1
V gene: TRBV9
CDR3 DNA: TGTGCCAGCAGCGCAGCTAGCGAGCAGTTCTTC
CDR3 protein: CASSAASEQFF

D gene: NA
clone size: NA
J gene: TRBJ2-7
V gene: TRBV30
CDR3 DNA: TGTGCCTGGCAAGACGACTCCTACGAGCAGTACTTC
CDR3 protein: CAWQDDSYEQYF

D gene: TRBD2
clone size: NA
J gene: TRBJ2-5
V gene: TRBV27
CDR3 DNA: TGTGCCAGCGGCGGACTAGCGTTAGAAGAGACCCAGTACTTC
CDR3 protein: CASGGLALEETQYF

D gene: NA
clone size: few
J gene: TRBJ2-7
V gene: TRBV10-3
CDR3 DNA: TGTGCCACCGGGGAGGAGCAGTACTTC
CDR3 protein: CATGEEQYF

D gene: TRBD2
clone size: few
J gene: TRBJ2-2
V gene: TRBV28
CDR3 DNA: TGTGCCAGCAGTTTGTACCGGGACTATCGGACCGGGGAGCTGTTTTTT
CDR3 protein: CASSLYRDYRTGELFF

D gene: NA
clone size: few
J gene: TRBJ2-7
V gene: TRBV5-1
CDR3 DNA: TGCGCCAGCAGCCTCGACGGAGGGAACTCCTACGAGCAGTACTTC
CDR3 protein: CASSLDGGNSYEQYF

D gene: NA
clone size: few
J gene: TRBJ2-7
V gene: TRBV27
CDR3 DNA: TGTGCCAGCAGTGGCGTCGACAGACTCCACGAGCAGTACTTC
CDR3 protein: CASSGVDRLHEQYF

D gene: NA
clone size: NA
J gene: TRBJ1-1
V gene: TRBV6-1
CDR3 DNA: TGTGCCAGCAGACTAGGGTCCACTGAAGCTTTCTTT
CDR3 protein: CASRLGSTEAFF

D gene: NA
clone size: NA
J gene: TRBJ2-1
V gene: TRBV4-2
CDR3 DNA: TGTGCCAGCGGTAACAATGAGCAGTTCTTC
CDR3 protein: CASGNNEQFF

D gene: NA
clone size: few
J gene: TRBJ2-7
V gene: TRBV5-1
CDR3 DNA: TGCGCCAGCAGCCCACCACACAGGGACTACGAGCAGTACTTC
CDR3 protein: CASSPPHRDYEQYF

D gene: TRBD1
clone size: NA
J gene: TRBJ1-2
V gene: TRBV11-2
CDR3 DNA: TGTGCCAGCACCTTAGACAGGGGAAGCTATGGCTACACCTTC
CDR3 protein: CASTLDRGSYGYTF

D gene: NA
clone size: once
J gene: TRBJ2-5
V gene: TRBV7-9
CDR3 DNA: TGTGCCAGCAGCTACCCGACTGGGCAAGAGACCCAGTACTTC
CDR3 protein: CASSYPTGQETQYF

D gene: NA
clone size: NA
J gene: TRBJ2-3
V gene: TRBV11-2
CDR3 DNA: TGTGCCAGCAGCCGAACACCTAGCACAGATACGCAGTATTTT
CDR3 protein: CASSRTPSTDTQYF

D gene: NA
clone size: NA
J gene: TRBJ2-7
V gene: TRBV5-1
CDR3 DNA: TGCGCCAGCAGCTTGGCCTTCTCCCCTCGATACTACGAGCAGTACTTC
CDR3 protein: CASSLAFSPRYYEQYF

D gene: NA
clone size: once
J gene: TRBJ1-5
V gene: TRBV4-1
CDR3 DNA: TGCGCCAGCAGCCAAGAGGAGGGCAGACAGCCCCAGCATTTT
CDR3 protein: CASSQEEGRQPQHF

D gene: NA
clone size: many
J gene: TRBJ2-2
V gene: TRBV25-1
CDR3 DNA: TGTGCCAGCAGTGAGGGAACCGGGGAGCTGTTTTTT
CDR3 protein: CASSEGTGELFF

D gene: NA
clone size: once
J gene: TRBJ1-5
V gene: TRBV4-2
CDR3 DNA: TGTGCCAGCAGCCACCGGGTGGAAAGCAATCAGCCCCAGCATTTT
CDR3 protein: CASSHRVESNQPQHF

D gene: NA
clone size: NA
J gene: TRBJ2-1
V gene: TRBV25-1
CDR3 DNA: TGTGCCAGCAGCCCCAGGGGCTCCTACAATGAGCAGTTCTTC
CDR3 protein: CASSPRGSYNEQFF

D gene: NA
clone size: NA
J gene: TRBJ1-1
V gene: TRBV7-9
CDR3 DNA: TGTGCCAGCAGCCCGGTGGGGAGGGCGAACACTGAAGCTTTCTTT
CDR3 protein: CASSPVGRANTEAFF

D gene: TRBD1
clone size: NA
J gene: TRBJ2-7
V gene: TRBV25-1
CDR3 DNA: TGTGCCAGCAGTGACTCTCGGGACAGGAGCTACGAGCAGTACTTC
CDR3 protein: CASSDSRDRSYEQYF

D gene: TRBD2
clone size: NA
J gene: TRBJ2-4
V gene: TRBV11-3
CDR3 DNA: TGTGCCAGCAGCTTAGCGGGGGGAAACATTCAGTACTTC
CDR3 protein: CASSLAGGNIQYF

D gene: NA
clone size: few
J gene: TRBJ2-4
V gene: TRBV29-1
CDR3 DNA: TGCAGCGTTGAAGGCGGCAAAAACATTCAGTACTTC
CDR3 protein: CSVEGGKNIQYF

D gene: NA
clone size: few
J gene: TRBJ2-1
V gene: TRBV30
CDR3 DNA: TGTGCCTGGAGTGTGGTTAGTTGGAATGAGCAGTTCTTC
CDR3 protein: CAWSVVSWNEQFF

D gene: NA
clone size: NA
J gene: TRBJ2-1
V gene: TRBV9
CDR3 DNA: TGTGCCAGCAGCGTGGGGACTGGAACCGGCAATGAGCAGTTCTTC
CDR3 protein: CASSVGTGTGNEQFF

D gene: NA
clone size: NA
J gene: TRBJ2-5
V gene: TRBV5-1
CDR3 DNA: TGCGCCAGCAGCTTGATTTGGGCCGCCCCGGGTAGGGACGAAGGGGAGACCCAGTACTTC
CDR3 protein: CASSLIWAAPGRDEGETQYF

D gene: TRBD1
clone size: NA
J gene: TRBJ2-1
V gene: TRBV27
CDR3 DNA: TGTGCCAGCAGTGTTCTTCCCGGGACAGGGTACAATGAGCAGTTCTTC
CDR3 protein: CASSVLPGTGYNEQFF

D gene: TRBD1
clone size: NA
J gene: TRBJ2-3
V gene: TRBV4-3
CDR3 DNA: TGCGCCAGCAGCCAAGAAGACAGGGGGAACACAGATACGCAGTATTTT
CDR3 protein: CASSQEDRGNTDTQYF

D gene: TRBD2
clone size: NA
J gene: TRBJ2-2
V gene: TRBV29-1
CDR3 DNA: TGCAGCGTTGAGTCAGCGGGGCTGAACACCGGGGAGCTGTTTTTT
CDR3 protein: CSVESAGLNTGELFF

D gene: NA
clone size: NA
J gene: TRBJ1-1
V gene: TRBV6-1
CDR3 DNA: TGTGCCAGCAGTGAAGACGGAGAAGCTTTCTTT
CDR3 protein: CASSEDGEAFF

D gene: TRBD2
clone size: few
J gene: TRBJ2-5
V gene: TRBV30
CDR3 DNA: TGTGCCGTTAGCGGGAGAGACAGGACCCAGTACTTC
CDR3 protein: CAVSGRDRTQYF

D gene: NA
clone size: few
J gene: TRBJ2-3
V gene: TRBV7-9
CDR3 DNA: TGTGCCTGGGGGAGAGCAGCAGATACGCAGTATTTT
CDR3 protein: CAWGRAADTQYF